A selection of T cell receptor beta chains follows, all from one sample in a study of blood T cell repertoires in COVID-19. Using immunoSEQ multiplex PCR, the repertoire was profiled, and TCRdb retains in-frame clones only, with some absent. The table has about 95,000 clones, about 90% seen once; the top ten hold less than 3.5%. Sample: peripheral blood. Receptors were obtained from a man aged 45-65 years with COVID-19, enrolled during active disease. The CDR3 runs from the conserved cysteine through the conserved F or W. D genes are given only for firm matches. Clone size is stated in some rows and not others, as once, few, many or a class when expanded.

V: TRBV5-6; D: TRBD1; J: TRBJ1-2; size: NA; CDR3: CASSLQGAGGYTF; DNA: TGTGCCAGCAGCTTACAGGGGGCCGGTGGCTACACCTTC
V: TRBV5-1; D: TRBD2; J: TRBJ2-7; size: NA; CDR3: CASSWTSEYEQYF; DNA: TGCGCCAGCAGCTGGACTAGCGAATACGAGCAGTACTTC
V: TRBV9; D: TRBD1; J: TRBJ2-5; size: NA; CDR3: CASSVGSGTAETQYF; DNA: TGTGCCAGCAGCGTAGGGTCCGGGACAGCAGAGACCCAGTACTTC
V: TRBV10-3; D: NA; J: TRBJ1-4; size: NA; CDR3: CATSGGAEEKLFF; DNA: TGTGCCACAAGCGGGGGGGCGGAAGAAAAACTGTTTTTT
V: TRBV5-1; D: NA; J: TRBJ1-1; size: NA; CDR3: CASSLGRGWTEAFF; DNA: TGCGCCAGCAGCTTGGGCAGGGGATGGACTGAAGCTTTCTTT
V: TRBV2; D: TRBD1; J: TRBJ1-5; size: NA; CDR3: CASSRDRAGNQPQHF; DNA: TGTGCCAGCAGTAGAGACAGGGCAGGGAATCAGCCCCAGCATTTT
V: TRBV9; D: NA; J: TRBJ1-2; size: once; CDR3: CASSVAPGGEVGGYTF; DNA: TGTGCCAGCAGCGTAGCTCCGGGGGGCGAGGTGGGAGGCTACACCTTC
V: TRBV5-1; D: NA; J: TRBJ2-3; size: once; CDR3: CASSLLRGGDTDTQYF; DNA: TGCGCCAGCAGCTTGTTGCGGGGTGGGGACACAGATACGCAGTATTTT
V: TRBV21-1; D: NA; J: TRBJ1-6; size: few; CDR3: CASSTKEGPLHF; DNA: TGTGCCAGCAGCACGAAGGAGGGACCCCTCCACTTT
V: TRBV14; D: TRBD2; J: TRBJ2-5; size: once; CDR3: CASSEPRTSGQETQYF; DNA: TGTGCCAGCAGCGAGCCTCGGACTAGCGGACAAGAGACCCAGTACTTC
V: TRBV28; D: NA; J: TRBJ2-2; size: NA; CDR3: CASSFPGGWELFF; DNA: TGTGCCAGCAGTTTCCCCGGCGGTTGGGAGCTGTTTTTT
V: TRBV6-5; D: NA; J: TRBJ2-7; size: NA; CDR3: CASPRDTSSEQYF; DNA: TGTGCCAGCCCTCGGGACACTAGTTCCGAGCAGTACTTC
V: TRBV11-1; D: TRBD1; J: TRBJ1-6; size: NA; CDR3: CASSSGTAYNSPLHF; DNA: TGTGCCAGCAGCAGTGGGACAGCCTATAATTCACCCCTCCACTTT
V: TRBV7-8; D: TRBD1; J: TRBJ2-7; size: NA; CDR3: CASSLLIQGADEQYF; DNA: TGTGCCAGCAGCTTACTAATACAGGGGGCCGACGAGCAGTACTTC
V: TRBV5-1; D: TRBD1; J: TRBJ2-7; size: once; CDR3: CASSWGQGGTEQYF; DNA: TGCGCCAGCAGCTGGGGACAGGGAGGTACCGAGCAGTACTTC
V: TRBV27; D: TRBD1; J: TRBJ1-5; size: NA; CDR3: CASSSQGAWQPQHF; DNA: TGTGCCAGCAGTTCACAGGGGGCTTGGCAGCCCCAGCATTTT
V: TRBV12-3/TRBV12-4; D: NA; J: TRBJ2-1; size: NA; CDR3: CASKKNGYNEQFF; DNA: TGTGCCAGCAAAAAGAACGGTTACAATGAGCAGTTCTTC
V: TRBV2; D: TRBD1; J: TRBJ1-1; size: NA; CDR3: CASRRQGFYTEAFF; DNA: TGTGCCAGCAGAAGACAGGGTTTCTACACTGAAGCTTTCTTT
V: TRBV6-4; D: NA; J: TRBJ1-2; size: NA; CDR3: CASSDSPGYGYTF; DNA: TGTGCCAGCAGTGACAGTCCGGGGTACGGCTACACCTTC
V: TRBV5-1; D: TRBD1; J: TRBJ1-2; size: NA; CDR3: CASSLDDRGFANYGYTF; DNA: TGCGCCAGCAGCTTGGATGACAGGGGGTTTGCTAACTATGGCTACACCTTC
V: TRBV11-3; D: NA; J: TRBJ1-1; size: NA; CDR3: CASAQGPNTEAFF; DNA: TGTGCCAGTGCACAGGGCCCGAACACTGAAGCTTTCTTT
V: TRBV11-1; D: TRBD1; J: TRBJ1-5; size: NA; CDR3: CASSLMRQGGNQPQHF; DNA: TGTGCCAGCAGCTTAATGCGACAGGGGGGCAATCAGCCCCAGCATTTT
V: TRBV28; D: NA; J: TRBJ1-2; size: NA; CDR3: CASSDSWSSYGYTF; DNA: TGTGCCAGCAGCGACTCCTGGTCGAGCTATGGCTACACCTTC
V: TRBV4-2; D: NA; J: TRBJ1-2; size: NA; CDR3: CASSQAGPYGYTF; DNA: TGTGCCAGCAGCCAAGCAGGGCCCTATGGCTACACCTTC
V: TRBV2; D: TRBD1; J: TRBJ2-7; size: NA; CDR3: CASSGGRDRDYYEQYF; DNA: TGTGCCAGCAGCGGCGGACGGGACAGGGATTACTACGAGCAGTACTTC
V: TRBV5-4; D: TRBD1; J: TRBJ2-3; size: NA; CDR3: CASSVQGAFETDTQYF; DNA: TGTGCCAGCAGCGTCCAGGGGGCCTTCGAAACAGATACGCAGTATTTT
V: TRBV2; D: NA; J: TRBJ1-5; size: NA; CDR3: CASRLEQGGNQPQHF; DNA: TGTGCCAGCCGCCTAGAACAGGGCGGGAATCAGCCCCAGCATTTT
V: TRBV5-6; D: TRBD2; J: TRBJ2-5; size: NA; CDR3: CASSSKRGAHETQYF; DNA: TGTGCCAGCAGCTCGAAGCGGGGGGCTCATGAGACCCAGTACTTC
V: TRBV7-9; D: TRBD2; J: TRBJ2-2; size: NA; CDR3: CASRPPRSGGNTGELFF; DNA: TGTGCCAGCAGACCACCAAGGAGCGGGGGGAACACCGGGGAGCTGTTTTTT
V: TRBV12-3/TRBV12-4; D: NA; J: TRBJ1-2; size: NA; CDR3: CASGIGRTYGYTF; DNA: TGTGCCAGCGGGATAGGACGGACTTATGGCTACACCTTC
V: TRBV27; D: TRBD1; J: TRBJ1-5; size: NA; CDR3: CASSLMQGANQPQHF; DNA: TGTGCCAGCAGTTTAATGCAGGGGGCTAATCAGCCCCAGCATTTT
V: TRBV5-1; D: TRBD1; J: TRBJ2-1; size: NA; CDR3: CASSLGDRGQGQFF; DNA: TGCGCCAGCAGCTTGGGGGACAGGGGGCAGGGGCAGTTCTTC
V: TRBV9; D: TRBD1; J: TRBJ2-7; size: NA; CDR3: CASSLGTGGVPYEQYF; DNA: TGTGCCAGCAGCCTCGGGACAGGGGGAGTCCCCTACGAGCAGTACTTC
V: TRBV7-8; D: TRBD1; J: TRBJ1-2; size: NA; CDR3: CASSPRDRGAYGYTF; DNA: TGTGCCAGCAGCCCCCGGGACAGGGGAGCCTATGGCTACACCTTC
V: TRBV4-1; D: TRBD1; J: TRBJ1-2; size: NA; CDR3: CASSQEPAGGKSHTF; DNA: TGCGCCAGCAGCCAAGAGCCCGCAGGGGGTAAAAGCCACACCTTC
V: TRBV3-1/TRBV3-2; D: NA; J: TRBJ1-1; size: NA; CDR3: CASSQDWRGQRGRVEAFF; DNA: TGTGCCAGCAGCCAAGATTGGCGGGGGCAGCGTGGTCGAGTAGAGGCTTTCTTT
V: TRBV4-3; D: NA; J: TRBJ2-7; size: NA; CDR3: CASSQDPFYEQYF; DNA: TGCGCCAGCAGCCAAGATCCGTTCTACGAGCAGTACTTC
V: TRBV6-1; D: NA; J: TRBJ2-7; size: NA; CDR3: CASSEQGGILEQYF; DNA: TGTGCCAGCAGTGAACAGGGAGGCATTTTAGAGCAGTACTTC
V: TRBV10-3; D: NA; J: TRBJ1-2; size: NA; CDR3: CAISESKDRGRGGYTF; DNA: TGTGCCATCAGTGAGTCGAAAGACCGCGGGCGGGGTGGCTACACCTTC
V: TRBV2; D: NA; J: TRBJ1-1; size: NA; CDR3: CASSRLISAVTAFF; DNA: TGTGCCAGCAGTCGACTTATCTCGGCGGTAACAGCTTTCTTT
V: TRBV4-1; D: TRBD1; J: TRBJ1-4; size: NA; CDR3: CASSHRQGGTTNEKLFF; DNA: TGCGCCAGCAGCCACCGACAGGGGGGTACAACTAATGAAAAACTGTTTTTT
V: TRBV10-3; D: TRBD1; J: TRBJ1-1; size: NA; CDR3: CAISYHRGTEAFF; DNA: TGTGCCATCAGTTATCACAGGGGCACTGAAGCTTTCTTT
V: TRBV2; D: NA; J: TRBJ2-7; size: NA; CDR3: CATEQGDTYEQYF; DNA: TGTGCCACCGAACAGGGCGATACCTACGAGCAGTACTTC
V: TRBV4-3; D: TRBD2; J: TRBJ2-7; size: NA; CDR3: CASSQVRGAYEQYF; DNA: TGCGCCAGCAGCCAAGTGCGGGGGGCGTACGAGCAGTACTTC
V: TRBV4-2; D: TRBD1; J: TRBJ2-1; size: NA; CDR3: CASSQLPGQVNEQFF; DNA: TGTGCCAGCAGCCAACTTCCGGGACAGGTCAATGAGCAGTTCTTC
V: TRBV29-1; D: TRBD1; J: TRBJ1-2; size: few; CDR3: CSVDTRQGDGYTF; DNA: TGCAGCGTTGATACCCGACAGGGTGATGGCTACACCTTC
V: TRBV3-1/TRBV3-2; D: NA; J: TRBJ2-2; size: NA; CDR3: CASSPLGGGTGELFF; DNA: TGTGCCAGCAGCCCGCTAGGCGGAGGAACCGGGGAGCTGTTTTTT
V: TRBV4-1; D: NA; J: TRBJ2-1; size: NA; CDR3: CASSQIQGGSYNEQFF; DNA: TGCGCCAGCAGCCAAATACAGGGGGGGTCCTACAATGAGCAGTTCTTC
V: TRBV7-3; D: TRBD1; J: TRBJ1-3; size: once; CDR3: CASSLGGTAGNTIYF; DNA: TGTGCCAGCAGCTTAGGTGGGACAGCTGGAAACACCATATATTTT
V: TRBV30; D: NA; J: TRBJ1-3; size: NA; CDR3: CAWSAGFGNTIYF; DNA: TGTGCCTGGAGTGCAGGTTTCGGAAACACCATATATTTT
V: TRBV29-1; D: NA; J: TRBJ1-1; size: NA; CDR3: CSVVWGGREAFF; DNA: TGCAGCGTTGTTTGGGGCGGCCGGGAAGCTTTCTTT
V: TRBV3-1/TRBV3-2; D: TRBD2; J: TRBJ2-3; size: NA; CDR3: CASSQGTRGTQYF; DNA: TGTGCCAGCAGCCAAGGGACTAGAGGTACGCAGTATTTT
V: TRBV6-5; D: NA; J: TRBJ1-2; size: NA; CDR3: CASSYSIISGKGYTF; DNA: TGTGCCAGCAGTTACTCGATAATTTCAGGGAAGGGCTACACCTTC
V: TRBV5-8; D: NA; J: TRBJ2-3; size: NA; CDR3: CASSLTLVYTDTQYF; DNA: TGTGCCAGCAGCTTGACCCTCGTCTACACAGATACGCAGTATTTT
V: TRBV10-3; D: NA; J: TRBJ2-7; size: NA; CDR3: CAISQGHPGEQYF; DNA: TGTGCCATCAGCCAGGGACACCCTGGGGAGCAGTACTTC
V: TRBV20-1; D: TRBD1; J: TRBJ2-7; size: NA; CDR3: CSVDRAYEQYF; DNA: TGCAGTGTGGACAGGGCGTACGAGCAGTACTTC
V: TRBV5-1; D: NA; J: TRBJ2-3; size: NA; CDR3: CASRPSTATDTQYF; DNA: TGCGCCAGCAGACCAAGTACTGCCACAGATACGCAGTATTTT
V: TRBV18; D: TRBD1; J: TRBJ2-2; size: NA; CDR3: CASSYIQTGPTGELFF; DNA: TGTGCCAGCTCATACATACAGACAGGGCCCACCGGGGAGCTGTTTTTT